The 18 T cell receptor beta chains below all came from one sample that was sequenced in a study of blood T cells in healthy people across ages. A second PCR of about 7 to 12 cycles used a sample-barcoded 5' primer and a J-beta primer mix. One entry per CDR3 protein results from TCRdb running MiXCR on the 5' RACE reads. The profile shows 800,000 or so distinct CDR3 sequences, 46% of them singletons. Material for sequencing was blood. Receptors originate from a man older than 75 in good health.

The chain is built from TRBV5-1 and TRBJ2-2; D gene ambiguous. The CDR3 has 12 amino acids. With 4 bases removed from V and 5 bases from J, the gap between germline ends came to 6 bases. Germline V lookup: CDR1 SGHRS, CDR2 YFSETQ. DNA for the CDR3: TGCGCCAGCAGCATAGCTACCGGGGAGCTGTTTTTT. Amino acid sequence: CASSIATGELFF.

This clonotype was recorded many times. V gene TRBV6-1 combines with J gene TRBJ2-1, with D maybe TRBD2 (6 bases). Trimming stripped 6 bases from V and 4 bases from J, with 16 bases between. From germline, CDR1 is MNHNS and CDR2 SASEGT. The CDR3 runs 15 residues. CDR3 loop: CASRGDFRRYNEQFF. DNA for the CDR3: TGTGCCAGCAGGGGGGACTTCCGCAGGTACAATGAGCAGTTCTTC.

The V and J genes are TRBV20-1 and TRBJ2-1; D is uncertain. The CDR3 totals 11 residues. The germline CDR1 and CDR2 sequences are DFQATT and SNEGSKA (reference sequence). Trimming pared 1 base from V and 11 bases from J, leaving 9 bases between. The CDR3 sequence: CSARVAGQQFF. CDR3 nucleotide sequence: TGCAGTGCTAGAGTCGCCGGTCAGCAGTTCTTC.

In regard to this clonotype: This clone may be a read error of a much larger clone one base away. The rearrangement joins TRBV7-2 to TRBJ1-4; 8 nucleotides line up with TRBD1. J was trimmed by 12 bases and V by 0 bases; bases with no gene match: 9. The CDR3 contains 15 residues. Germline-derived CDR1 and CDR2 are SGHTA and FQGNSA. The CDR3 DNA reads TGTGCCAGCAGCTTAGCGACAGGGGCTTGGGAAGAACTGTTTTTT. Translated: CASSLATGAWEELFF.

This clonotype was detected once. The gene calls are TRBV7-9 and TRBJ2-3, with 16 nucleotides matching TRBD2. The CDR3 is 19 residues long. After removal of 5 bases from V and 5 bases from J, the junction contained 13 bases not matched to a gene. Germline V lookup: CDR1 SEHNR, CDR2 FQNEAQ (reference sequence). This chain's CDR3 is CASSLTGTSGRALRDTQYF. For the CDR3, the DNA is TGTGCCAGCAGCCTTACCGGGACTAGCGGGAGGGCCTTGAGAGATACGCAGTATTTT.

The chain couples TRBV7-2 to TRBJ2-5, with 11 nucleotides matching TRBD2. The ends lost 3 bases at V and 11 bases at J; junction bases unmatched: 8. Germline V gene sequence: CDR1 SGHTA, CDR2 FQGNSA. CDR3 length: 14 residues. CDR3 sequence: CASSFPSGRNEQYF. CDR3 nucleotides: TGTGCCAGCAGCTTCCCTAGCGGGAGGAATGAGCAGTACTTC.

CDR3 sequence: CASSPGTARETQYF. The CDR3 nucleotides are TGTGCCAGCAGTCCCGGGACAGCTCGGGAGACCCAGTACTTC. The chain carries TRBV7-2 and TRBJ2-5, with 7 bases identical to TRBD1. This CDR3 has 14 amino acids. J gave up 5 bases and V 6 bases, and 9 bases lay outside the gene matches. Germline loops: CDR1 SGHTA, CDR2 FQGNSA. Complete variable domain (other parts from reference TRBV7-2 and TRBJ2-5): GAGVSQSPSNKVTEKGKDVELRCDPISGHTALYWYRQSLGQGLEFLIYFQGNSAPDKSGLPSDRFSAERTGGSVSTLTIQRTQQEDSAVYLCASSPGTARETQYFGPGTRLLVL.

This clonotype has a handful of counts. CDR3 DNA sequence: TGCAGTGCTAGAAAGCAGCCCTCCTCCTACGAGCAGTACTTC. Translated: CSARKQPSSYEQYF. The chain recombines TRBV20-1 with TRBJ2-7, with D hard to call. This CDR3 contains 14 residues. Germline CDR1 and CDR2: DFQATT and SNEGSKA (reference sequence). V lost 2 bases to trimming and J lost 0 bases, with 11 bases between them.

As to this clonotype: A much larger clone sits a single nucleotide away, making a read error possible. This rearrangement joins TRBV20-1 to TRBJ1-1; D gene ambiguous. Trimming removed 0 bases from V and 1 base from J, with 9 bases in between. CDR3 length equals 14 residues. Germline V lookup: CDR1 DFQATT, CDR2 SNEGSKA (reference sequence). DNA of the CDR3: TGCAGTGCTAGAGAAATGCGAGAGAACACTGAAGCTTTCTTT. Amino acid sequence: CSAREMRENTEAFF.

J is TRBJ2-2 and V is TRBV4-1, with 12 bases matching TRBD1. Per germline, CDR1 MGHRA and CDR2 YSYEKL. The J segment lost 6 bases and the V segment lost 3 bases, leaving 8 bases of the junction unmatched. CDR3 length: 17 amino acids. This CDR3 reads CASSQRRDRGPAGELFF. For the CDR3, the DNA is TGCGCCAGCAGCCAGCGTCGGGACAGGGGGCCGGCCGGGGAGCTGTTTTTT.

This clonotype was seen a handful of times. The chain employs TRBV4-3 and TRBJ2-2; no clear D gene. The CDR3 has 12 amino acids. Between the trimmed V and J ends, which lost 3 bases and 7 bases, there was a span of 6 bases. In germline, CDR1 is LGHNA, CDR2 YSLEER. CDR3: CASSHYGGELFF. In nucleotides, the CDR3 is TGCGCCAGCAGCCATTACGGCGGGGAGCTGTTTTTT.

V usage is TRBV28 and J usage is TRBJ2-3, with D perhaps TRBD1 or TRBD2 (6 bases each). V lost 3 bases to trimming and J lost 0 bases, with 16 bases between them. The CDR3 runs to 17 residues. Looked up from germline, CDR1 is MDHEN and CDR2 is SYDVKM. The CDR3 spells CASSLIKGGLSTDTQYF. CDR3 DNA: TGTGCCAGCAGTTTGATTAAAGGGGGACTCAGCACAGATACGCAGTATTTT.

V is TRBV15 and J is TRBJ2-5; a possible D gene is TRBD1 (6 bases). The J call may not be correct, given that the DNA end is closer to TRBJ2-7. CDR1 is LNHNV and CDR2 is YYDKDF in the germline V gene (reference sequence). The CDR3 length is 14 residues. Here the CDR3 DNA reads TGTGCCACCAGCACAGGGGCGCCTACATACGAGCAGTACTTC. Its translation: CATSTGAPTYEQYF.

The V gene is TRBV7-2, the J gene TRBJ2-5, with 7 bases aligning to TRBD1. Gene TRBJ2-7 matches the end of the DNA better, so the J call may be wrong. The CDR3 extends over 15 amino acids. Germline V lookup: CDR1 SGHTA, CDR2 FQGNSA. The CDR3 DNA sequence: TGTGCCAGCAGCCCTGACAGGGATCGGGGATGCGAGCAGTACTTC. Translated, it gives CASSPDRDRGCEQYF.

The J gene is TRBJ2-2, the V gene TRBV4-3; 9 bases line up with TRBD2. Germline V CDR1 and CDR2: LGHNA, YSLEER. V lost 3 bases, J lost 5 bases, and 10 bases stayed unmatched. This CDR3 contains 17 residues. The CDR3 sequence: CASSQTSGLARTGELFF. The DNA for the CDR3 is TGCGCCAGCAGCCAGACATCGGGACTAGCACGAACCGGGGAGCTGTTTTTT.

With regard to this clonotype: One junction end does not reproduce the germline sequence, and a read error may be involved. The V call is TRBV9, the J call TRBJ2-1; possible D gene TRBD2, 6 bases. Germline assignment: CDR1 SGDLS and CDR2 YYNGEE. The CDR3 is 16 residues long. The CDR3 DNA is TGTGCCAGCAGCGTAGATACGGGGGATACCTACAATGTGCAGTTCTTC. Protein sequence: CASSVDTGDTYNVQFF.

The J gene is TRBJ1-5, the V gene TRBV7-2; TRBD1 agrees at 9 bases. Germline CDR1 reads SGHTA; CDR2 reads FQGNSA. The CDR3 is 16 residues long. V lost 5 bases and J lost 0; bases outside the gene matches: 5. Written as DNA, the CDR3 is TGTGCCAGCAGCAGCCGGACAGGGGATAGCAATCAGCCCCAGCATTTT. Encoded protein: CASSSRTGDSNQPQHF.

For this clonotype: At one of its ends the junction is not consistent with the germline gene, which may arise from a read error. This sequence joins TRBV7-2 and TRBJ2-1; 9 bases agree with TRBD2. Germline values: CDR1 SGHTA, CDR2 FQGNSA. The CDR3 length is 13 residues. The CDR3 DNA sequence: TGTGCCGGCAGGTTTAGCGGGAGTGATGAGCAGTTCTTC. This encodes CAGRFSGSDEQFF.